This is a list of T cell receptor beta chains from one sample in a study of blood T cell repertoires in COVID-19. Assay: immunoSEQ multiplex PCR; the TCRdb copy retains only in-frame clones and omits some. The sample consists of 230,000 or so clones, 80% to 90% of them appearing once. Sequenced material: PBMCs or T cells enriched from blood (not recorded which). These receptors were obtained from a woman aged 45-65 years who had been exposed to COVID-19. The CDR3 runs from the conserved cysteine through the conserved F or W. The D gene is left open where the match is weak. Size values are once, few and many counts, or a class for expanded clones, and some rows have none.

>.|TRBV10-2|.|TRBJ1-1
CASSENPLTEAFF
TGCGCCAGCAGTGAAAACCCACTTACTGAAGCTTTCTTT
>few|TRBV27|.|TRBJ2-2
CASSPTETGELFF
TGTGCCAGCAGCCCCACCGAGACCGGGGAGCTGTTTTTT
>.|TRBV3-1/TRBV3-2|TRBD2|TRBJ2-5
CASSLRGRGAQETQYF
TGTGCCAGCAGCCTCCGGGGGAGGGGAGCCCAAGAGACCCAGTACTTC
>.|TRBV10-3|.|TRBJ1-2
CATAPRTDYGYTF
TGTGCCACCGCGCCAAGGACAGACTATGGCTACACCTTC
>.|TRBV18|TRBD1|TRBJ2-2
CASSKSQSSTGGAGELFF
TGTGCCAGCTCAAAATCTCAGTCTTCGACAGGGGGAGCCGGGGAGCTGTTTTTT
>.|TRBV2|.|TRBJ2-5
CASKGRVGQETQYF
TGTGCCAGCAAGGGCAGGGTCGGCCAAGAGACCCAGTACTTC
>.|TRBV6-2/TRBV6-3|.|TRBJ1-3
CASSARTVVTGNTIYF
TGTGCCAGCAGTGCCCGGACAGTCGTAACTGGAAACACCATATATTTT
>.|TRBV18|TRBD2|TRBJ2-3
CASSPGIAGEYTDTQYF
TGTGCCAGCTCACCAGGAATAGCGGGGGAGTACACAGATACGCAGTATTTT
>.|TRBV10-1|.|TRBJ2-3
CASSEFQGADTQYF
TGCGCCAGCAGTGAGTTTCAAGGGGCGGATACGCAGTATTTT
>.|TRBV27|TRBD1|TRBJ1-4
CASSLSPGGREKLFF
TGTGCCAGCAGTTTAAGCCCAGGGGGCCGCGAAAAACTGTTTTTT
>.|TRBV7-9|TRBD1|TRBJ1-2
CASSPQGGDGYTF
TGTGCCAGCAGCCCCCAGGGGGGCGATGGCTACACCTTC
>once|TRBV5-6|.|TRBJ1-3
CASSSSLTDWAGTGNTIYF
TGTGCCAGCAGCTCTTCACTTACGGATTGGGCGGGCACTGGAAACACCATATATTTT
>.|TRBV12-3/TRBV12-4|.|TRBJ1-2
CASSFGGYRGYTF
TGTGCCAGCAGTTTTGGGGGGTATCGTGGCTACACCTTC
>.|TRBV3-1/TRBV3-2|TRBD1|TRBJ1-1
CASSHTGGNTEAFF
TGTGCCAGCAGCCACACAGGGGGCAACACTGAAGCTTTCTTT
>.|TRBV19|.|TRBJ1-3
CASSRDSANTIYF
TGTGCCAGTAGCCGGGACTCGGCCAACACCATATATTTT
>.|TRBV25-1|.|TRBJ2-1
CASSDSGGPISNEQFF
TGTGCCAGCAGTGATTCCGGGGGGCCGATCAGCAATGAGCAGTTCTTC
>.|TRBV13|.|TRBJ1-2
CASSLGLWDTLDGYTF
TGTGCCAGCAGCTTAGGGCTCTGGGACACCCTCGATGGCTACACCTTC
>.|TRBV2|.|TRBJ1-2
CASSEGGGPGYTF
TGTGCCAGCAGTGAAGGGGGGGGCCCGGGCTACACCTTC
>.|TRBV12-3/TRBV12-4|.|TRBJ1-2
CASSFGGYGYTF
TGTGCCAGCAGTTTTGGAGGATACGGCTACACCTTC
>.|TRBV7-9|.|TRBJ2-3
CASSLGQLRTDTQYF
TGTGCCAGCAGCCTCGGACAACTAAGAACAGATACGCAGTATTTT
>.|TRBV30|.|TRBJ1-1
CAWSRLSNTEAFF
TGTGCCTGGAGTAGACTCTCGAACACTGAAGCTTTCTTT
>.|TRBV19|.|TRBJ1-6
CASSIQGLSPLHF
TGTGCCAGTAGTATCCAGGGTCTTTCACCCCTCCACTTT
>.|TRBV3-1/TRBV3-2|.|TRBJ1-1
CASISRQGTKAFF
TGTGCCAGCATCTCTCGGCAGGGTACGAAAGCTTTCTTT
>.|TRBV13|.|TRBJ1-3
CASRPQGGGNTIYF
TGTGCCAGCAGACCCCAGGGCGGTGGAAACACCATATATTTT
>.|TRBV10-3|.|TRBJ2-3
CASRGSDTQYF
TGTGCCTCCAGAGGGTCAGATACGCAGTATTTT
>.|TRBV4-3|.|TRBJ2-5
CASSQDTWRETQYF
TGCGCCAGCAGCCAAGATACCTGGAGGGAGACCCAGTACTTC
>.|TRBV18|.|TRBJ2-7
CASSPSSGGNYEQYF
TGTGCCAGCTCACCATCATCAGGAGGGAACTACGAGCAGTACTTC
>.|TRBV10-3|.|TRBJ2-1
CAISESGDYNEQFF
TGTGCCATCAGTGAGTCAGGGGACTACAATGAGCAGTTCTTC
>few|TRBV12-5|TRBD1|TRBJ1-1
CASTFGTGEAFF
TGTGCTAGTACCTTCGGGACAGGTGAAGCTTTCTTT
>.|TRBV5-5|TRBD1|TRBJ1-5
CASSFRGLSNQPQHF
TGTGCCAGCAGCTTCAGGGGGCTGAGCAATCAGCCCCAGCATTTT
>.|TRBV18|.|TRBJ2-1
CASSNLNNEQFF
TGTGCCAGCTCAAACCTAAACAATGAGCAGTTCTTC